This T cell receptor beta chain is from a study of blood T cell repertoires in COVID-19. The wider study: Spain, Italy and the United States supplied samples that represented acute and convalescent COVID-19.

Authors' processing steps: The assay estimated nucleated cells by amplifying reference gene primers. TCRdb's table, derived via immunoSEQ multiplex PCR, lists solely in-frame clones and lacks some. Clonal size and the V and J genes are those of that table, whereas D and trimming came from the DNA. Of about 38,000 clones listed, 70% to 90% are singletons. Germline CDR1 is SGHRS and CDR2 is YFSETQ. CDR3 size: 13 residues. V lost 0 bases and J 7 bases, leaving 10 bases between the germline ends. This receptor was taken from a man in his 70s with active COVID-19. V and J are TRBV5-1 and TRBJ1-2; TRBD1 is a possible D gene (5 bases). The sample taken for sequencing was peripheral blood. The CDR3, as DNA: TGCGCCAGCAGCTTGGAGGGGCTTATTGGCTACACCTTC. Amino acid sequence: CASSLEGLIGYTF.